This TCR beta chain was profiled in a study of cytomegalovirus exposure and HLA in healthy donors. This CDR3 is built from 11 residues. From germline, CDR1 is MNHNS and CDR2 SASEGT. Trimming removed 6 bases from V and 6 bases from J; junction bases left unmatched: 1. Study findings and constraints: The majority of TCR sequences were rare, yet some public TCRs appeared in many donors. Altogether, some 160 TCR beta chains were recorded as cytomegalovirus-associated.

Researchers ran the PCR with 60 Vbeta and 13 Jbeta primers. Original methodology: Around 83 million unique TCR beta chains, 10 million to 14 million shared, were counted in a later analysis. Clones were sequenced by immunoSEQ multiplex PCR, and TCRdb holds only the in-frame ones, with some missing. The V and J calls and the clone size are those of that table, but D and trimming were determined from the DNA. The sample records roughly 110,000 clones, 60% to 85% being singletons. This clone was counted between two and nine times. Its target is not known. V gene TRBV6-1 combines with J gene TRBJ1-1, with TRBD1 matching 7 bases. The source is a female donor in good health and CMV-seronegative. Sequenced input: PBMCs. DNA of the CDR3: TGTGCCAGCAGAGGGACAGCTGAAGCTTTCTTT. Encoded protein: CASRGTAEAFF.